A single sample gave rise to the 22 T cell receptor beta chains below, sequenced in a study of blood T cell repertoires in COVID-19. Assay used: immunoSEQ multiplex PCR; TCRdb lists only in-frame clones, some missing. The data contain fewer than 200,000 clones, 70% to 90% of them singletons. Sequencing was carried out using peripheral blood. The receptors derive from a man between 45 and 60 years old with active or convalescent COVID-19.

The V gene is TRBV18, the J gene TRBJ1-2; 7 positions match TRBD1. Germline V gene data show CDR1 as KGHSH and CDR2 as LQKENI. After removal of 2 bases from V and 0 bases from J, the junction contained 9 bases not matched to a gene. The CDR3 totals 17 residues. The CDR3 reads CASSPGTAGATNYGYTF. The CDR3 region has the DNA TGTGCCAGCTCACCAGGGACAGCAGGAGCTACTAACTATGGCTACACCTTC. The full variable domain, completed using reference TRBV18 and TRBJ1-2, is NAGVMQNPRHLVRRRGQEARLRCSPMKGHSHVYWYRQLPEEGLKFMVYLQKENIIDESGMPKERFSAEFPKEGPSILRIQQVVRGDSAAYFCASSPGTAGATNYGYTFGSGTRLTVV.

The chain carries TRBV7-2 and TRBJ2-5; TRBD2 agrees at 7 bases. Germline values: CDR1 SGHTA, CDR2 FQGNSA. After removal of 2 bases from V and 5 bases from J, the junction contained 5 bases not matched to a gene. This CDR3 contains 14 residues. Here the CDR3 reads CASSLIGGKETQYF. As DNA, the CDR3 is TGTGCCAGCAGCTTAATCGGGGGGAAGGAGACCCAGTACTTC. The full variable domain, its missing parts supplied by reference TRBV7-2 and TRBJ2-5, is GAGVSQSPSNKVTEKGKDVELRCDPISGHTALYWYRQSLGQGLEFLIYFQGNSAPDKSGLPSDRFSAERTGGSVSTLTIQRTQQEDSAVYLCASSLIGGKETQYFGPGTRLLVL.

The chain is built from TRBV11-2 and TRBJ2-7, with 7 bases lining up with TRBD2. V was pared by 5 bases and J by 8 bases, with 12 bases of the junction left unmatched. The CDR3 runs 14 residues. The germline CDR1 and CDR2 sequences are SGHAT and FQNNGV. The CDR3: CASSQGLAVPQQYF. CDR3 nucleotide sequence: TGTGCCAGCAGCCAAGGCCTAGCGGTGCCGCAGCAGTACTTC.

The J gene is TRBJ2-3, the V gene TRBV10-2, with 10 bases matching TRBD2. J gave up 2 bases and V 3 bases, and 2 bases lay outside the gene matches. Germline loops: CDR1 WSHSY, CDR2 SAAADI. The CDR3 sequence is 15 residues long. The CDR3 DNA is TGCGCCAGCAGTGAACTAGCGGGAACCACAGATACGCAGTATTTT. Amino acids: CASSELAGTTDTQYF.

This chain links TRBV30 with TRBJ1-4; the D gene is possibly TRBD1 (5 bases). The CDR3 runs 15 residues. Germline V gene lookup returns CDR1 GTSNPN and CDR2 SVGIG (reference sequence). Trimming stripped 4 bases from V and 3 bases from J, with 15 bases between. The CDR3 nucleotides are TGTGCCTGGATCGCCCAGGGAACGCCTAATGAAAAACTGTTTTTT. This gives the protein CAWIAQGTPNEKLFF.

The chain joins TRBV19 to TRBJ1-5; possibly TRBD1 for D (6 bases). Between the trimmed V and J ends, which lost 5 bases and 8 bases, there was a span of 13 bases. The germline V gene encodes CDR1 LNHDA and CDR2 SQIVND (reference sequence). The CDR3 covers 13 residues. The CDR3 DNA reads TGTGCCAGTAGTGAACAGGGAGTGGAGCCCCAGCATTTT. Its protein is CASSEQGVEPQHF.

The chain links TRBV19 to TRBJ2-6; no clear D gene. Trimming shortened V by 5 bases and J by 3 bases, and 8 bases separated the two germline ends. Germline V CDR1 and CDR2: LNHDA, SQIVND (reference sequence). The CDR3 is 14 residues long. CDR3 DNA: TGTGCCAGTAGTCTCATGAGTGGGGCCAACGTCCTGACTTTC. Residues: CASSLMSGANVLTF.

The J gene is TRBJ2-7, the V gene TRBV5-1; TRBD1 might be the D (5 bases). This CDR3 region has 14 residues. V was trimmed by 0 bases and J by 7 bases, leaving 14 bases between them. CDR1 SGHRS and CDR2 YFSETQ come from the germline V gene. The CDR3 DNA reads TGCGCCAGCAGCTTGGAGGGGTACGGAAGGGAGCAGTACTTC. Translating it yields CASSLEGYGREQYF.

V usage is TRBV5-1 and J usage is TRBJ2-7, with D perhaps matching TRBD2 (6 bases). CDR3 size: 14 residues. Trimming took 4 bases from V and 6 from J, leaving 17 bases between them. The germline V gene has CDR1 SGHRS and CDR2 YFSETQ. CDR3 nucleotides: TGCGCCAGCAGCCGAGGGACTTCGGAGGGCGAGCAGTACTTC. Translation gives CASSRGTSEGEQYF.

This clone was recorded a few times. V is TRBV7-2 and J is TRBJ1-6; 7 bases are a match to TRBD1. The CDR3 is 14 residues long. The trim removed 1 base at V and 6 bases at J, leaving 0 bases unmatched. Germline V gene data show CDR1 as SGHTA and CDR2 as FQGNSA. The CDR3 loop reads CASSLGDSNSPLHF. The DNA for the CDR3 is TGTGCCAGCAGCTTAGGGGACAGTAATTCACCCCTCCACTTT.

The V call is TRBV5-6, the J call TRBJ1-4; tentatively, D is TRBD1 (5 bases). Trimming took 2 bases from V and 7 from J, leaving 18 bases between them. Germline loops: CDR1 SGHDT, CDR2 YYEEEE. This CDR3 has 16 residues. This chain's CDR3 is CASSLAGYLLGEKLFF. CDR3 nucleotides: TGTGCCAGCAGCTTAGCAGGGTACCTTTTGGGTGAAAAACTGTTTTTT.

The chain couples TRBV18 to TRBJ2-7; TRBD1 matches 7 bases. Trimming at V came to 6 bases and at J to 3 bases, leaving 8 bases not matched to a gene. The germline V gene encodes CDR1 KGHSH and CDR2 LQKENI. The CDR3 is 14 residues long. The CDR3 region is CASSQPGTDYEQYF. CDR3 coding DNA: TGTGCCAGCTCCCAGCCCGGGACAGACTACGAGCAGTACTTC.

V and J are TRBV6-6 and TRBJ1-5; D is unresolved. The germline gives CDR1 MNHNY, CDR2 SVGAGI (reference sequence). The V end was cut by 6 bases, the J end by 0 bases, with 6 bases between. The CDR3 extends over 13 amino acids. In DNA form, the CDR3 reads TGTGCCAGCAGACTTTATAGCAATCAGCCCCAGCATTTT. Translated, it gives CASRLYSNQPQHF.

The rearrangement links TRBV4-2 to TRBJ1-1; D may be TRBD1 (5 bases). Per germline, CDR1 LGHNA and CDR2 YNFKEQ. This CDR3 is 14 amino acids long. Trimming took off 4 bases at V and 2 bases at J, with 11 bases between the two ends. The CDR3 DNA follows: TGTGCCAGCAGCCTCCAGGGAGGTAACACTGAAGCTTTCTTT. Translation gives CASSLQGGNTEAFF.

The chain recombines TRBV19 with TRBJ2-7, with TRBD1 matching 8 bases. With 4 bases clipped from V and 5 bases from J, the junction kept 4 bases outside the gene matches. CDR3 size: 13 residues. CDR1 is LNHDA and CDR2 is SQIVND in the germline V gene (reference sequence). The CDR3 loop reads CASSNGQGDEQYF. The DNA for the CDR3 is TGTGCCAGTAGTAACGGACAGGGTGACGAGCAGTACTTC.

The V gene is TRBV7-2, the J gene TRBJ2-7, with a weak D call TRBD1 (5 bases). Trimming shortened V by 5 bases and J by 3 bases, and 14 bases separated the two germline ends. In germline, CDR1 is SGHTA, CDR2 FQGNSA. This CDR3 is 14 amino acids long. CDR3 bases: TGTGCCAGCAGCACTCGACAGAGCTTCTACGAGCAGTACTTC. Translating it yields CASSTRQSFYEQYF.

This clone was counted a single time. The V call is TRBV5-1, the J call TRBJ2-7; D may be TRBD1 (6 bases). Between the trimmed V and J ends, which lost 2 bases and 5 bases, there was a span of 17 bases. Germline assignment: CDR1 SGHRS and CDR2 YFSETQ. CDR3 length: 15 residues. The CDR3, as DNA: TGCGCCAGCAGCTTCCAGGGGCCCCCTGTCGACGAGCAGTACTTC. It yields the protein CASSFQGPPVDEQYF.

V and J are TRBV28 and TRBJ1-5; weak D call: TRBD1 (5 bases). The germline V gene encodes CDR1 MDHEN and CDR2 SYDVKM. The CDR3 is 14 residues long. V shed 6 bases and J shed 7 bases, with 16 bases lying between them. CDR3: CASRWGQEGQPQHF. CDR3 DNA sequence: TGTGCCAGCAGATGGGGCCAAGAAGGGCAGCCCCAGCATTTT.

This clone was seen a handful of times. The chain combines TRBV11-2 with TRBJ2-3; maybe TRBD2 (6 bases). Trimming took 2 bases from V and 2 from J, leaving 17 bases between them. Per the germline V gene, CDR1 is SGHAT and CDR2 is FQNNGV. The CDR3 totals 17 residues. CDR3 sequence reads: CASSLQARGTATDTQYF. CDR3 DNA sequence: TGTGCCAGCAGCTTACAGGCCCGAGGGACTGCCACAGATACGCAGTATTTT.

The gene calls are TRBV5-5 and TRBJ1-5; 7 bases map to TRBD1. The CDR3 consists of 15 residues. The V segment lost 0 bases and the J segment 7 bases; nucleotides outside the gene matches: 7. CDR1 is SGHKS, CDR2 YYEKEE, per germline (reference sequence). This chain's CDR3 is CASSLAAQGEQPQHF. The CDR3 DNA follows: TGTGCCAGCAGCTTGGCTGCCCAGGGGGAACAGCCCCAGCATTTT.

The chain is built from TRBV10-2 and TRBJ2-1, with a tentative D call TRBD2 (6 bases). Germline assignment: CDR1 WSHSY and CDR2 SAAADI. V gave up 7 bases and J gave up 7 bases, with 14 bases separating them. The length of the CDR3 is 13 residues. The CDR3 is CASKESGGNEQFF. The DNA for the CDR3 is TGCGCCAGCAAGGAGAGCGGAGGGAATGAGCAGTTCTTC.

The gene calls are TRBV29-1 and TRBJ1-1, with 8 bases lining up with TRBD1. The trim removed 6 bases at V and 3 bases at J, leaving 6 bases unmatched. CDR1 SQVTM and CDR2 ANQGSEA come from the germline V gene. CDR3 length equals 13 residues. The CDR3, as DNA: TGCAGCGTCGGACAGGGAGTGGACACTGAAGCTTTCTTT. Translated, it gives CSVGQGVDTEAFF.